These 27 T cell receptor beta chains came from one sample sequenced in a study of blood T cell repertoires in COVID-19. The protocol was immunoSEQ multiplex PCR, while the TCRdb copy is restricted to in-frame clones and leaves out a portion. The sample yields about 75,000 clones, around 67% seen once. The sequenced sample consisted of peripheral blood. Receptor source: a human donor with acute or convalescent COVID-19. The donor label of this sample is uncertain.

The V gene is TRBV5-4, the J gene TRBJ2-3; 16 bases align to TRBD2. The J segment lost 7 bases and the V segment lost 4 bases, leaving 6 bases of the junction unmatched. Germline assignment: CDR1 SGHNT and CDR2 YYREEE (reference sequence). There are 16 residues in the CDR3. CDR3 DNA: TGTGCCAGCAGCACGGGACTAGCGGGGGGGACAAATACGCAGTATTTT. As protein: CASSTGLAGGTNTQYF.

This clone was recorded a few times. The chain employs TRBV7-9 and TRBJ1-2; D is ambiguous. The germline V gene has CDR1 SEHNR and CDR2 FQNEAQ (reference sequence). The germline V and J ends were trimmed by 2 bases and 1 base, with 8 bases remaining between them. There are 14 residues in the CDR3. Here the CDR3 reads CASSLSRINYGYTF. CDR3 DNA: TGTGCCAGCAGCTTAAGCAGGATTAACTATGGCTACACCTTC. The entire variable domain, with the rest obtained from reference TRBV7-9 and TRBJ1-2, is as follows: DTGVSQNPRHKITKRGQNVTFRCDPISEHNRLYWYRQTLGQGPEFLTYFQNEAQLEKSRLLSDRFSAERPKGSFSTLEIQRTEQGDSAMYLCASSLSRINYGYTFGSGTRLTVV.

This clone has just a few counts. This chain uses TRBV3-1 (or the pseudogene TRBV3-2) with TRBJ2-7, with D possibly TRBD2 on 6 matching bases. CDR3 length equals 15 residues. Germline values: CDR1 LGHDT, CDR2 YNNKEL (reference sequence). Trimming cost V 8 bases and J 2 bases, with 19 bases left between them. The CDR3, as DNA: TGTGCCAGCTGGGGCAACCGGGAGAGCACCTACGAGCAGTACTTC. Translated: CASWGNRESTYEQYF.

This clone was counted only a few times. The chain employs TRBV28 and TRBJ2-7, with D perhaps matching TRBD2 (5 bases). Trimming left V 2 bases short and J 0 bases short, with 17 bases between. The germline V gene has CDR1 MDHEN and CDR2 SYDVKM. CDR3 length equals 17 residues. The CDR3 loop reads CASSLITVSDNSYEQYF. CDR3 nucleotides: TGTGCCAGCAGTTTAATAACCGTTAGCGATAACTCCTACGAGCAGTACTTC.

Comment on this clone: A single base separates this from a much larger clone, so it may be a read error. The rearrangement links TRBV2 to TRBJ2-2; the match to TRBD1 covers 11 bases. Germline V gene data show CDR1 as SNHLY and CDR2 as FYNNEI. V was clipped by 5 bases and J by 6 bases; unmatched bases: 2. The CDR3 totals 14 residues. The DNA of the CDR3 is TGTGCCAGCAGTATGGGACAGGGGGCCGGGGAGCTGTTTTTT. Translating gives CASSMGQGAGELFF. Full variable domain (rest looked up from reference TRBV2 and TRBJ2-2): EPEVTQTPSHQVTQMGQEVILRCVPISNHLYFYWYRQILGQKVEFLVSFYNNEISEKSEIFDDQFSVERPDGSNFTLKIRSTKLEDSAMYFCASSMGQGAGELFFGEGSRLTVL.

This clone was recorded only once. This sequence joins TRBV28 and TRBJ1-4, with 7 bases identical to TRBD1. The CDR3 length is 15 residues. Trimming removed 5 bases from V and 7 bases from J; junction bases left unmatched: 10. Germline V gene lookup returns CDR1 MDHEN and CDR2 SYDVKM. CDR3 DNA: TGTGCCAGCAGTCAGGTACAGGGGATCGGTGAAAAACTGTTTTTT. It specifies CASSQVQGIGEKLFF. The variable domain in full, completed from reference TRBV28 and TRBJ1-4, reads DVKVTQSSRYLVKRTGEKVFLECVQDMDHENMFWYRQDPGLGLRLIYFSYDVKMKEKGDIPEGYSVSREKKERFSLILESASTNQTSMYLCASSQVQGIGEKLFFGSGTQLSVL.

This clone was observed once. The chain couples TRBV19 to TRBJ2-1; D is perhaps TRBD2 (5 bases). The germline V gene has CDR1 LNHDA and CDR2 SQIVND (reference sequence). The CDR3 spans 19 residues. The V end lost 1 base, the J end lost 4 bases, and 23 bases lay between the germline ends. The CDR3 region has the DNA TGTGCCAGTAGTATAGGAGGGCCCCCGACGGTGACTTCTTACAATGAGCAGTTCTTC. Its translation: CASSIGGPPTVTSYNEQFF.

This clone has just one count. The CDR3: CASSSGGGGYTF. As DNA, the CDR3 is TGTGCCAGCAGCTCGGGGGGCGGTGGCTACACCTTC. The rearrangement joins TRBV7-8 to TRBJ1-2; TRBD1 is a possible D gene (6 bases). The V end was cut by 4 bases, the J end by 7 bases, with 10 bases between. The CDR3 loop spans 12 amino acids. CDR1 and CDR2 (germline): SGHVS, FQNEAQ.

The V call is TRBV10-3, the J call TRBJ2-3, with a tentative D call TRBD1 (6 bases). Germline-derived CDR1 and CDR2 are ENHRY and SYGVKD. The CDR3 is 17 amino acids. Trimming shortened V by 7 bases and J by 0 bases, and 20 bases separated the two germline ends. CDR3 in DNA: TGTGCCATCAAGGCAGGGGCCCCCCAGCCTAGCACAGATACGCAGTATTTT. Translating it yields CAIKAGAPQPSTDTQYF.

The chain carries TRBV11-1 and TRBJ2-2; a weak D match, TRBD1 (6 bases). Germline V gene data show CDR1 as SGHAT and CDR2 as FQDESV (reference sequence). Trimming removed 1 base from V and 7 bases from J, with 10 bases in between. This CDR3 is built from 14 residues. The CDR3 spells CASSLVRGNGELFF. CDR3 sequence (DNA): TGTGCCAGCAGCTTAGTGAGGGGGAACGGGGAGCTGTTTTTT.

The chain carries TRBV28 and TRBJ1-1, with 11 bases identical to TRBD1. CDR3 length: 14 amino acids. V gave up 5 bases and J gave up 4 bases; unmatched junction bases: 3. Per germline, CDR1 MDHEN and CDR2 SYDVKM. The CDR3 region has the DNA TGTGCCAGCAGTCCGGGACAGGGGGGCACTGAAGCTTTCTTT. Translating gives CASSPGQGGTEAFF.

V and J are TRBV7-6 and TRBJ2-7; 8 bases are a match to TRBD1. Germline CDR1 is SGHVS and CDR2 is FNYEAQ. Unmatched junction bases numbered 7, after V lost 6 bases and J lost 0 bases. CDR3 length: 15 amino acids. Written as DNA, the CDR3 is TGTGCCAGCAGAGTCCCGGGACAGGTCTCCTACGAGCAGTACTTC. Protein: CASRVPGQVSYEQYF. Full variable domain (remainder filled in from reference TRBV7-6 and TRBJ2-7): GAGVSQSPRYKVTKRGQDVALRCDPISGHVSLYWYRQALGQGPEFLTYFNYEAQQDKSGLPNDRFSAERPEGSISTLTIQRTEQRDSAMYRCASRVPGQVSYEQYFGPGTRLTVT.

This chain links TRBV5-1 with TRBJ2-5, with 9 bases matching TRBD2. The germline gives CDR1 SGHRS, CDR2 YFSETQ. The CDR3 runs 16 residues. With V trimmed by 2 bases and J by 5 bases, 10 bases remained unmatched. This chain's CDR3 is CASSFPSGTRRETQYF. CDR3 sequence (DNA): TGCGCCAGCAGCTTCCCTAGCGGGACACGTCGGGAGACCCAGTACTTC.

The chain is built from TRBV11-1 and TRBJ2-7, with 7 bases matching TRBD1. Germline V gene data show CDR1 as SGHAT and CDR2 as FQDESV (reference sequence). Trimming took 3 bases from V and 0 from J; bases not matched to a gene: 5. This CDR3 is 15 amino acids long. The CDR3 DNA sequence: TGTGCCAGCAGCTTCCAGTACAGGGGCTCCTACGAGCAGTACTTC. It encodes CASSFQYRGSYEQYF.

This clone was seen only a few times. The chain joins TRBV30 to TRBJ1-3, with D maybe TRBD1 (5 bases). Trimming shortened V by 3 bases and J by 0 bases, and 15 bases separated the two germline ends. Germline V gene lookup returns CDR1 GTSNPN and CDR2 SVGIG (reference sequence). The CDR3 has 16 residues. The DNA of the CDR3 is TGTGCCTGGAGCGGGGGTGGTGGCCGCTCTGGAAACACCATATATTTT. Translated, it gives CAWSGGGGRSGNTIYF.

The V call is TRBV6-5, the J call TRBJ1-3; no clear D. Trimming cost V 2 bases and J 0 bases, with 8 bases left between them. Germline V gene lookup returns CDR1 MNHEY and CDR2 SVGAGI. The CDR3 loop spans 15 amino acids. The CDR3 sequence: CASSYPGLSGNTIYF. The CDR3 DNA reads TGTGCCAGCAGTTACCCAGGACTCTCTGGAAACACCATATATTTT.

The chain joins TRBV28 to TRBJ2-7; D perhaps matches TRBD2 (6 bases). Germline assignment: CDR1 MDHEN and CDR2 SYDVKM. V lost 6 bases, J lost 7 bases, and 22 bases lay in between. The CDR3 extends over 15 amino acids. This CDR3 is CASRTGEAGSREQYF. The CDR3 DNA is TGTGCCAGCAGAACGGGGGAAGCAGGGAGTCGGGAGCAGTACTTC.

The CDR3 sequence is CASSTGRIYEQYF. The CDR3 coding sequence is TGTGCCAGCAGTACAGGGAGAATCTACGAGCAGTACTTC. This rearrangement joins TRBV6-6 to TRBJ2-7; D possibly corresponds to TRBD1 (6 bases). V dropped 5 bases and J dropped 3 bases, with 11 bases sitting between them. This CDR3 has 13 residues. In germline, CDR1 is MNHNY, CDR2 SVGAGI (reference sequence).

The chain joins TRBV3-1 (or the pseudogene TRBV3-2) to TRBJ1-5; D gene unclear. This CDR3 has 13 amino acids. Germline V CDR1 and CDR2: LGHDT, YNNKEL (reference sequence). Trimming left V 1 base short and J 9 bases short, with 10 bases between. The CDR3 region has the DNA TGTGCCAGCAGCCAAGGACGGGGTTCGCCCCAGCATTTT. This sequence encodes CASSQGRGSPQHF.

This chain connects TRBV9 to TRBJ2-5, with D possibly TRBD1 on 6 matching bases. The CDR3 is made up of 14 amino acids. The germline V gene has CDR1 SGDLS and CDR2 YYNGEE. Between the trimmed V and J ends, which lost 4 bases and 6 bases, there was a span of 16 bases. The chain's CDR3 is CASSREGTRQTQYF. The DNA for the CDR3 is TGTGCCAGCAGCCGTGAAGGGACACGGCAGACCCAGTACTTC.

The V gene is TRBV5-1, the J gene TRBJ2-2; D uncertain. Germline V gene data show CDR1 as SGHRS and CDR2 as YFSETQ. This CDR3 is built from 17 residues. V lost 0 bases and J lost 1, with 13 bases in between. The chain's CDR3 is CASSLAVWAQNTGELFF. The CDR3 nucleotides are TGCGCCAGCAGCTTGGCCGTATGGGCCCAGAACACCGGGGAGCTGTTTTTT.

The rearrangement uses TRBV5-1 and TRBJ1-3, with 9 bases matching TRBD1. V was clipped by 1 base and J by 6 bases; unmatched bases: 2. Germline-derived CDR1 and CDR2 are SGHRS and YFSETQ. The CDR3 contains 14 residues. The CDR3 DNA is TGCGCCAGCAGCTTGACAGGGGGCGAAAACACCATATATTTT. Its protein product is CASSLTGGENTIYF. The variable domain in full, with the rest retrieved from reference TRBV5-1 and TRBJ1-3, is KAGVTQTPRYLIKTRGQQVTLSCSPISGHRSVSWYQQTPGQGLQFLFEYFSETQRNKGNFPGRFSGRQFSNSRSEMNVSTLELGDSALYLCASSLTGGENTIYFGEGSWLTVV.

This clone was counted once. The chain is built from TRBV19 and TRBJ2-1, with D perhaps matching TRBD2 (5 bases). The germline CDR1 and CDR2 sequences are LNHDA and SQIVND (reference sequence). The CDR3 totals 16 residues. V shed 3 bases and J shed 0 bases, with 12 bases lying between them. CDR3 DNA: TGTGCCAGTAGTATCGGCGCGGGCTACTCCTACAATGAGCAGTTCTTC. Translation: CASSIGAGYSYNEQFF.

The V call is TRBV18, the J call TRBJ2-3, with 7 bases matching TRBD1. With V trimmed by 1 base and J by 0 bases, 7 bases remained unmatched. There are 17 residues in the CDR3. The germline V gene encodes CDR1 KGHSH and CDR2 LQKENI. In nucleotides, the CDR3 is TGTGCCAGCTCACCACTGCCGGGACAGAGTAGCACAGATACGCAGTATTTT. The encoded protein is CASSPLPGQSSTDTQYF.

This clone was detected only once. CDR3 in amino acids: CASSPTLNTEAFF. Here the CDR3 DNA reads TGTGCCAGCAGCCCAACACTGAACACTGAAGCTTTCTTT. The chain is built from TRBV5-4 and TRBJ1-1; no definite D call. Germline V lookup: CDR1 SGHNT, CDR2 YYREEE (reference sequence). CDR3 length: 13 amino acids. The V end lost 4 bases, the J end lost 0 bases, and 7 bases lay between the germline ends.

The sample holds a few counts of this clone. This sequence joins TRBV10-3 and TRBJ2-4; 9 nucleotides align to TRBD1. V gave up 9 bases and J gave up 8 bases; unmatched junction bases: 8. The germline gives CDR1 ENHRY, CDR2 SYGVKD. This CDR3 is 13 amino acids long. The DNA of the CDR3 is TGTGCCATTATGGGACAGGGCAGGGACATTCAGTACTTC. Its translation is CAIMGQGRDIQYF.

J is TRBJ2-2 and V is TRBV4-3; D gene ambiguous. The CDR3 consists of 14 residues. The germline V gene has CDR1 LGHNA and CDR2 YSLEER. The germline V and J ends were trimmed by 0 bases and 6 bases, with 8 bases remaining between them. The CDR3 bases are TGCGCCAGCAGCCAAGATGTCAGTTCCGGGGAGCTGTTTTTT. This codes for CASSQDVSSGELFF.